This T cell receptor (beta chain) is from a study of T cell repertoires in cytomegalovirus infection. Turning to the study itself: The study used recently identified HLA-C-restricted and well-studied HLA-B-restricted CMV epitopes. Based on public TCR beta signatures, there were indications of CMV infection and of a matching HLA type.

MiXCR, run by TCRdb on the reads, gives a single entry per CDR3 protein. The sample yields approximately 110,000 distinct CDR3 sequences, 25% to 35% seen once. A few counts support this clonotype. Its antigen remains unidentified. The V segment lost 7 bases and the J segment 4 bases; nucleotides outside the gene matches: 15. The V gene's germline CDR1 is MDHEN and CDR2 SYDVKM. The CDR3 spans 16 residues. Points from the study as a whole: HLA-C-restricted TCR beta clonotypes specific for CMV led the ex vivo response.

The sequence was obtained from a human donor in good health (CMV status not recorded). Some clones in this sample may be carry-over from other donors' samples. This chain joins TRBV28 and TRBJ1-2, with TRBD1 matching 7 bases. Here the sequenced sample was CD8+ T cells from cultured PBMCs, taken from culture after CMV antigen stimulation. CDR3 sequence (DNA): TGTGCCAGCATCGAGGAGGGCCGACAGGGTGGCTATGGCTACACCTTC. The encoded protein is CASIEEGRQGGYGYTF.